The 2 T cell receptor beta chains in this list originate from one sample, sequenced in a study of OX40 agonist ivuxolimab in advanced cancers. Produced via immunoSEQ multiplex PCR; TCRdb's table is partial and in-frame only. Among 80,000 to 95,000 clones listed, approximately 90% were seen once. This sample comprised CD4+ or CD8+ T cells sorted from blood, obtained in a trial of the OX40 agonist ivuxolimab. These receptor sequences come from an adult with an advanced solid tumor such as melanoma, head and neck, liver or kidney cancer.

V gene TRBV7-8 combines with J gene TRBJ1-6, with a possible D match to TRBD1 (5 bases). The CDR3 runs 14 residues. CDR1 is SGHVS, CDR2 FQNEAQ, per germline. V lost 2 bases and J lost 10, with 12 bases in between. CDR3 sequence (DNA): TGTGCCAGCAGCTTACAGGGAGAGGGATCACCCCTCCACTTT. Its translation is CASSLQGEGSPLHF.

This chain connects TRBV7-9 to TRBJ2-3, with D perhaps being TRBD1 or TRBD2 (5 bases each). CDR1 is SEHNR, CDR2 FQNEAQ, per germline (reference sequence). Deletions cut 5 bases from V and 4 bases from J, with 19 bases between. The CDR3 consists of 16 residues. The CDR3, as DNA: TGTGCCAGCAGCGCACCGGGGCCCGAAGGGCCAGATACGCAGTATTTT. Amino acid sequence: CASSAPGPEGPDTQYF.